This T cell receptor (beta chain) stems from a study of T cell changes during pregnancy in multiple sclerosis. The CDR3 has 14 residues. V was clipped by 3 bases and J by 0 bases, with 9 bases between them. Germline V gives CDR1 LNHDA, CDR2 SQIVND (reference sequence). TCRdb keeps only in-frame clones here, not all; method: immunoSEQ multiplex PCR. The sample lists about 18,000 clones; about nine tenths were seen once. This receptor was obtained from a female donor in good health, enrolled as a control in a pregnancy study. Sequenced material: CD8+ T cells from peripheral blood mononuclear cells, taken in the third trimester of pregnancy. The genes are TRBV19 and TRBJ2-7, with D possibly TRBD1 on 5 matching bases. CDR3 coding DNA: TGTGCCAGTAGTATGGGCACAGGCTCCTACGAGCAGTACTTC. This codes for CASSMGTGSYEQYF.